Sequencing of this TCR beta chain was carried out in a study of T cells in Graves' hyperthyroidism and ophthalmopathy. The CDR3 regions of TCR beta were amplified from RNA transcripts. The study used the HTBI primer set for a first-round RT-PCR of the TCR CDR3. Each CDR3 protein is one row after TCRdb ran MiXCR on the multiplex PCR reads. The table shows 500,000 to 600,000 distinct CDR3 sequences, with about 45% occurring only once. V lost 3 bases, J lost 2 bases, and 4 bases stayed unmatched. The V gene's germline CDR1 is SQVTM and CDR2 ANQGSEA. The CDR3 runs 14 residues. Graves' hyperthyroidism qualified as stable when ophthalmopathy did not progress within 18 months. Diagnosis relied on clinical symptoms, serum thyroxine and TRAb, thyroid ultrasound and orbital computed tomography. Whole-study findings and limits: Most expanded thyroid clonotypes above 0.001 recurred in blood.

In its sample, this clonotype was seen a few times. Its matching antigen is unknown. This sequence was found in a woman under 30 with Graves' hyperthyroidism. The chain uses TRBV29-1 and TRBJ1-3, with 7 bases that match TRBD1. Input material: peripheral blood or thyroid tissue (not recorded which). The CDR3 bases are TGCAGCGTTGAGGACAGGAACACTGGAAACACCATATATTTT. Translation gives CSVEDRNTGNTIYF.